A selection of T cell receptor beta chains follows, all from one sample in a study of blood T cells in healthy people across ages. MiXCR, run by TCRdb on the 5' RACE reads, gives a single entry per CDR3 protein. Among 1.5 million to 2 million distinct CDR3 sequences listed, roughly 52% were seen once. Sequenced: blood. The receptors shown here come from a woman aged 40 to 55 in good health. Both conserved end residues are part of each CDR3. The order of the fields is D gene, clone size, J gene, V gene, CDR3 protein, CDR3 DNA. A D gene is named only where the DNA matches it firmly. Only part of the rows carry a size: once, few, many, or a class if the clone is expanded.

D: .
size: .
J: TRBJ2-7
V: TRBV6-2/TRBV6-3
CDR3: CASKGSAVYEQYF
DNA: TGTGCCAGCAAGGGGTCAGCGGTCTACGAGCAGTACTTC

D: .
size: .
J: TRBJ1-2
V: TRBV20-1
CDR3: CSARDREGADYGYTF
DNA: TGCAGTGCTAGAGATCGGGAAGGAGCGGACTATGGCTACACCTTC

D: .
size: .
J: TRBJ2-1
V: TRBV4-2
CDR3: CASSQGRVGKGEQFF
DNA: TGTGCCAGCAGCCAGGGTCGAGTGGGGAAAGGTGAGCAGTTCTTC

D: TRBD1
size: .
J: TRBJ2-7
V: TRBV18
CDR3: CASSPLSQGAHEQYF
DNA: TGTGCCAGCTCACCACTCAGCCAGGGGGCCCACGAGCAGTACTTC

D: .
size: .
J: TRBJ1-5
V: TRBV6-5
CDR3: CASSRRSGGGSRAQHF
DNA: TGTGCCAGCAGTAGACGTTCTGGCGGGGGATCAAGGGCCCAGCATTTT

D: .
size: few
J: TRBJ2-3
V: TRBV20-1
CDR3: CSARVWVTDTQYF
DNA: TGCAGTGCTAGAGTATGGGTCACAGATACGCAGTATTTT

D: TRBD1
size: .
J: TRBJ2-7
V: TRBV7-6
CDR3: CASSPRVAGGSYEQYF
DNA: TGTGCCAGCAGTCCGCGCGTGGCAGGGGGCTCCTACGAGCAGTACTTC

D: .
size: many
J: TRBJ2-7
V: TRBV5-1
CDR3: CASSALDEQYF
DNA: TGCGCCAGCAGCGCGTTGGACGAGCAGTACTTC

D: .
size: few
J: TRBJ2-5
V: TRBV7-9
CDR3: CASRDRHLEETQYF
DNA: TGTGCCAGCAGAGATAGACACCTGGAGGAGACCCAGTACTTC

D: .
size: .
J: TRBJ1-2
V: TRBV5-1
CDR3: CASSHAEGGGYTF
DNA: TGCGCCAGCAGCCACGCGGAGGGAGGCGGCTACACCTTC

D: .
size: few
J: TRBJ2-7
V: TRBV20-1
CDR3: CSVPLSPYEQYF
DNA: TGCAGTGTCCCACTCTCTCCCTACGAGCAGTACTTC

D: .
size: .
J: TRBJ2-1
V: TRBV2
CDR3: CASIRLIHDEQFF
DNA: TGTGCCAGCATTCGACTGATCCACGATGAGCAGTTCTTC

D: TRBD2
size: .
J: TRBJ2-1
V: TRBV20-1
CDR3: CSASTSGGSSYNEQFF
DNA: TGCAGTGCTAGTACTAGCGGGGGGAGCTCCTACAATGAGCAGTTCTTC

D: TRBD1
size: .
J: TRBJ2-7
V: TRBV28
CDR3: CASTPGQGLSEQYF
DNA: TGTGCCAGCACACCGGGACAGGGGCTCTCGGAGCAGTACTTC

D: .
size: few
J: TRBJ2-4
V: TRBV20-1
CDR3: CSASTKNIQYF
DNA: TGCAGTGCTAGTACCAAAAACATTCAGTACTTC

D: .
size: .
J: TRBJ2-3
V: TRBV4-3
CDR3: CASSPQRRNTDTQYF
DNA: TGCGCCAGCAGCCCCCAACGCCGGAACACAGATACGCAGTATTTT

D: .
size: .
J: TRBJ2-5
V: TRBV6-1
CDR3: CAISVSVETQYF
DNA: TGTGCCATCAGCGTCAGCGTCGAGACCCAGTACTTC

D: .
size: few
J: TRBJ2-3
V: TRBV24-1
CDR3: CATSDRDAGARTDTQYF
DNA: TGTGCCACCAGTGACAGGGACGCAGGGGCCCGCACAGATACGCAGTATTTT

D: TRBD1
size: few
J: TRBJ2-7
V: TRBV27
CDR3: CASPRGTGPSYEQYF
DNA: TGTGCCAGCCCCCGGGGGACAGGGCCTTCCTACGAGCAGTACTTC

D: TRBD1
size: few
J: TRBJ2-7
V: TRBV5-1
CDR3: CASSLVGTGRGEQYF
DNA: TGCGCCAGCAGCTTGGTGGGGACAGGTCGGGGCGAGCAGTACTTC

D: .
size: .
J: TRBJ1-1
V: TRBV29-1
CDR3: CSVARRVMNTEAFF
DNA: TGCAGCGTTGCCCGCAGGGTAATGAACACTGAAGCTTTCTTT

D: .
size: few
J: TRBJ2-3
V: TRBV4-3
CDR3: CASSREERAQDTQYF
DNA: TGCGCCAGCAGCCGAGAAGAGCGGGCCCAAGATACGCAGTATTTT

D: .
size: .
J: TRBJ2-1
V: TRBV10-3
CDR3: CAIRDRTLGEGKNEQFF
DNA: TGTGCCATCAGGGACAGGACGCTGGGGGAGGGGAAAAATGAGCAGTTCTTC

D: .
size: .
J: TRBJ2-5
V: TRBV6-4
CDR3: CASSTQPLGTQYF
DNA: TGTGCCAGCAGCACCCAGCCACTGGGGACCCAGTACTTC

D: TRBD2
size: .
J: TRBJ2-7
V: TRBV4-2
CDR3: CASSQVGGVSYEQYF
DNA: TGTGCCAGCAGCCAAGTTGGGGGGGTTTCCTACGAGCAGTACTTC

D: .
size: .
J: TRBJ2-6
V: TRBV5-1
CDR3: CASEDSFSGANVLTF
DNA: TGCGCCAGTGAGGACAGCTTCTCTGGGGCCAACGTCCTGACTTTC